This T cell receptor beta chain came from a study of blood T cells in healthy people across ages. Alongside a J-beta primer mix, a sample-barcoded 5' primer served in a second PCR lasting about 6 to 12 cycles. Unique molecular identifiers of 12 random nucleotides labeled each cDNA. TCRdb reprocessed the 5' RACE reads with MiXCR, giving one entry per CDR3 protein. The sample holds more than 1,400,000 distinct CDR3 sequences, 42% seen once. Comment on this clonotype: Its matching antigen is unknown.

CDR1 is SGHDN, CDR2 FVKESK, per germline. The CDR3 spans 18 residues. J lost 9 bases, V lost 1 base, and 13 bases had no gene match. Broader study findings: The unsorted PBMCs prevented any conclusive comparison of naive versus antigen-experienced cells.

This TCR came from a woman younger than 35 in good health. The sample taken for sequencing was blood. The gene calls are TRBV14 and TRBJ2-1; 12 positions agree with TRBD2. In DNA, the CDR3 is TGTGCCAGCAGCCAAGGTGCAGGACTAGCGGGACGAGGAGGTGAGCAGTTCTTC. Its protein product is CASSQGAGLAGRGGEQFF.